Listed below are T cell receptor beta chains from one sample, sequenced in a study of human thymus T cells. Clones were sequenced by immunoSEQ multiplex PCR, and TCRdb holds only the in-frame ones, with some missing. The repertoire holds approximately 46,000 clones, with approximately 95% as singletons. The material sequenced was blood. The receptor source for this set is a girl under two years old with a congenital heart defect but otherwise immunologically healthy. CDR3s include the opening cysteine and the closing phenylalanine or tryptophan. Fields, in order: CDR3 DNA, CDR3 protein, J gene, D gene, clone size, V gene. The D gene is left open where the match is weak. For some rows the clone size is stated as once, few or many, or as a class when expanded; others skip it.

TGTGCCAGCAGCACACAGGGGGGACAAGAGACCCAGTACTTC | CASSTQGGQETQYF | TRBJ2-5 | TRBD1 | once | TRBV7-2
TGCGCCAGCAGCTTGACTCGGGGAGGTACCGGGGAGCTGTTTTTT | CASSLTRGGTGELFF | TRBJ2-2 | - | - | TRBV5-1
TGCAGCGTTGAACAGGGGCTGATTTTTCGGGATCAGCCCCAGCATTTT | CSVEQGLIFRDQPQHF | TRBJ1-5 | - | once | TRBV29-1
TGTGCCAGCAGCAAAACCGGGACAGGGGGCTATGGCTACACCTTC | CASSKTGTGGYGYTF | TRBJ1-2 | - | - | TRBV21-1
TGCGCCAGCAGCCCTGGACAGGGCTACCGTATGAATATGAGCTTC | CASSPGQGYRMNMSF | TRBJ2-7 | TRBD1 | once | TRBV5-1
TGCGCCAGCAGCTTCGAGAACAGCTTTGAAAAACTGTTTTTT | CASSFENSFEKLFF | TRBJ1-4 | - | - | TRBV5-1
TGTGCCAGCAGTCCGGGACTAGTCCCGAACAATGAGCAGTTCTTC | CASSPGLVPNNEQFF | TRBJ2-1 | TRBD2 | - | TRBV2
TGTGCCTGGAGCCTCCGGGGGGGGCGCCGCAATCAGCCCCAGCATTTT | CAWSLRGGRRNQPQHF | TRBJ1-5 | - | - | TRBV30
TGTGCCAGCAGTTCCCTTGGGGCAGGGAGGGTAGAGACCCAGTACTTC | CASSSLGAGRVETQYF | TRBJ2-5 | TRBD2 | - | TRBV28
TGTGCCTGGGGTCCTCCAGGGACTGGGGCCAACGTCCTGACTTTC | CAWGPPGTGANVLTF | TRBJ2-6 | - | - | TRBV30
TGTGCCAGCAGCTTAACAGGGGCCTCCACCGGGGAGCTGTTTTTT | CASSLTGASTGELFF | TRBJ2-2 | - | - | TRBV7-3
TGTGCCAGCTCACCCATGACTAGCGGGAGGACAGATACGCAGTATTTT | CASSPMTSGRTDTQYF | TRBJ2-3 | TRBD2 | - | TRBV18
TGTGCCAGCAGTTACTCGGCCTACGAGCAGTACTTC | CASSYSAYEQYF | TRBJ2-7 | - | - | TRBV6-6
TGTGCCAGCAGTTTCCCGGCTGACAGAACGATACTTCCGTTACCGACAGATACGCAGTATTTT | CASSFPADRTILPLPTDTQYF | TRBJ2-3 | - | - | TRBV28